This is a list of T cell receptor beta chains from one sample in a study of blood T cells in healthy people across ages. Each CDR3 protein gets one entry after TCRdb re-called the 5' RACE reads with MiXCR. Counted here are some 1.5 million distinct CDR3 sequences, roughly 27% occurring once; the ten biggest clones make up around 7.7%. Specimen: blood. The source of these receptors is a woman aged 25-40 years in good health. Both conserved end residues are part of each CDR3. Fields, in order: clone size, J gene, V gene, D gene, CDR3 protein, CDR3 DNA. The D gene is left open where the match is weak. A clone size is listed for some rows: how often the clone was seen (once, few, many), or a class if it is expanded.

few TRBJ2-1 TRBV20-1 TRBD1 CSARDRVSNEQFF TGCAGTGCGAGGGACAGGGTCTCCAATGAGCAGTTCTTC
NA TRBJ2-7 TRBV29-1 TRBD2 CSVEGPSGRGDEQYF TGCAGCGTTGAGGGTCCCAGCGGGAGAGGCGACGAGCAGTACTTC
NA TRBJ1-2 TRBV7-2 NA CASSSGCGGGYTF TGTGCCAGCAGCTCAGGGTGTGGGGGTGGCTACACCTTC
NA TRBJ1-2 TRBV14 TRBD1 CASSQAGQAAYGYTF TGTGCCAGCAGCCAAGCCGGACAGGCTGCCTATGGCTACACCTTC
few TRBJ1-6 TRBV10-3 TRBD1 CAIRETGGYNSPLHF TGTGCCATCAGGGAGACAGGGGGATATAATTCACCCCTCCACTTT
many TRBJ2-4 TRBV5-1 TRBD2 CASSPLAEAKNIQYF TGCGCCAGCAGCCCTCTAGCGGAAGCCAAAAACATTCAGTACTTC
NA TRBJ2-7 TRBV5-1 NA CASSLTARDRSGFYEQYF TGCGCCAGCAGCCTCACCGCGAGGGACCGTTCAGGGTTCTACGAGCAGTACTTC
few TRBJ1-2 TRBV27 TRBD1 CASSLLQGAGYTF TGTGCCAGCAGCCTACTACAGGGGGCTGGCTACACCTTC
few TRBJ1-5 TRBV7-2 NA CASSLEERMSNQPQHF TGTGCCAGCAGCTTAGAGGAGAGAATGAGCAATCAGCCCCAGCATTTT
few TRBJ2-1 TRBV9 NA CASSVEGTRSDEQFF TGTGCCAGCAGCGTAGAGGGGACACGCTCGGATGAGCAGTTCTTC
NA TRBJ1-3 TRBV20-1 TRBD1 CSAGDRAGGNTIYF TGCAGTGCTGGAGACAGGGCAGGCGGAAACACCATATATTTT
many TRBJ2-1 TRBV7-2 NA CASSFRGLEQFF TGTGCCAGCAGCTTTAGAGGGCTAGAGCAGTTCTTC
many TRBJ2-5 TRBV11-2 NA CASSPRDLHNQGTQYF TGTGCCAGCAGCCCTCGTGACCTGCACAACCAGGGGACCCAGTACTTC
few TRBJ2-5 TRBV18 NA CASSPQVPGNSGETQYF TGTGCCAGCTCACCACAAGTGCCAGGGAATTCAGGGGAGACCCAGTACTTC
NA TRBJ1-5 TRBV5-1 TRBD1 CASSLGDTGVGQPQHF TGCGCCAGCAGCTTGGGGGATACAGGGGTCGGTCAGCCCCAGCATTTT
NA TRBJ2-7 TRBV5-1 TRBD1 CASSPRGGTGNHGQYF TGCGCCAGCAGCCCAAGAGGCGGGACAGGGAACCACGGGCAGTACTTC
many TRBJ2-1 TRBV7-2 NA CASSLYAANEQFF TGTGCCAGCAGCTTGTATGCGGCCAATGAGCAGTTCTTC
NA TRBJ1-1 TRBV5-1 NA CASRRGGATEAFF TGCGCCAGCAGAAGGGGGGGGGCCACTGAAGCTTTCTTT
few TRBJ2-1 TRBV12-3/TRBV12-4 NA CASSYRPPWEYNEQFF TGTGCCAGCAGTTACCGCCCCCCTTGGGAGTACAATGAGCAGTTCTTC
few TRBJ2-7 TRBV7-9 NA CASSRGERAQEQYF TGTGCCAGCTCCCGAGGGGAGCGGGCCCAAGAGCAGTACTTC
NA TRBJ2-7 TRBV6-7 NA CASWFPYEQYF TGTGCCAGCTGGTTTCCCTACGAGCAGTACTTC
NA TRBJ2-1 TRBV2 NA CASSEEMATYYNEQFF TGTGCCAGCAGTGAAGAAATGGCAACATACTACAATGAGCAGTTCTTC
few TRBJ2-7 TRBV5-1 TRBD2 CASRATSGRAEQYF TGCGCCAGCAGGGCTACTAGCGGGAGGGCCGAGCAGTACTTC
few TRBJ1-2 TRBV20-1 NA CSARDHRAGYGYTF TGCAGTGCTAGAGATCACAGGGCTGGGTATGGCTACACCTTC
many TRBJ2-7 TRBV7-9 NA CASSPVVVGEQYF TGTGCCAGCAGCCCAGTGGTCGTGGGGGAGCAGTACTTC
many TRBJ2-7 TRBV9 NA CAISVGGEGYEQYF TGTGCCATCAGCGTAGGGGGGGAGGGCTACGAGCAGTACTTC
few TRBJ2-7 TRBV5-6 NA CASSLVAQGAGEQYF TGTGCCAGCAGCTTGGTAGCACAAGGGGCAGGCGAGCAGTACTTC
once TRBJ2-4 TRBV7-2 NA CASSLGWENIQYF TGTGCCAGCAGCTTAGGATGGGAAAACATTCAGTACTTC